This TCR beta chain derives from a study of T cell responses to AZD1222 COVID-19 vaccine. Concerning this clone itself: The target antigen is unknown.

This CDR3 contains 17 residues. CDR1 is DFQATT, CDR2 SNEGSKA, per germline (reference sequence). V lost 6 bases, J lost 2 bases, and 26 bases lay in between. Findings of the study overall: Donors in the cohort were predominantly white British and more often female, and clonal diversity was possibly underestimated. The number of AZD1222 recipients seropositive at baseline was only 5 to 7.

The table came from immunoSEQ multiplex PCR; TCRdb's copy has only in-frame clones and leaves some out. The profile shows approximately 120,000 clones, roughly nine tenths of them singletons. The receptor was isolated from an adult in good health. This rearrangement joins TRBV20-1 to TRBJ2-7; no reliable D call. Here the sequenced sample was peripheral blood, taken on day 0 of AZD1222 vaccination. CDR3 nucleotide sequence: TGCAGTGCGAGTGTGCCCCCCCCTCAAGGGATAACCTACGAGCAGTACTTC. Translating gives CSASVPPPQGITYEQYF.